This entry is about one T cell receptor (beta chain). Its antigen remains unknown. The junction and the germline gene differ at one end; a read error may be behind it. CDR3 length: 12 residues. Germline lookup yields CDR1 DFQATT and CDR2 SNEGSKA (reference sequence). This entry is derived from a study of post-analysis software for immune sequencing data. Study context: Courses of disease covered relapsing-remitting, secondary progressive and progressive-relapsing multiple sclerosis.

Built from TCR beta cDNA, the libraries had unique molecular identifiers in them. Input amounts of roughly 0.85 to 10 million T cells were used. These gave approximately 500,000 cDNA molecules, so each molecule approximated one T cell. One entry per CDR3 protein, called by TCRdb with MiXCR from the PCR reads. The table has 250,000 to 300,000 distinct CDR3 sequences, about 40% seen once. Findings of the study overall: Multiple sclerosis was associated with a significant reduction in normalized Chao1 diversity relative to controls. TRBV5-6, TRBV5-1 and TRBV20-1 were among 4 or 5 TRBV segments more frequent in patients than controls. Under F measure analysis, samples from one preparation batch co-clustered strongly.

The sample was blood. V usage is TRBV20-1 and J usage is TRBJ1-1; D is unclear. The TCR comes from a girl between 5 and 17 years old with multiple sclerosis. CDR3 amino acids: CGARPQNTEAFF. CDR3 coding DNA: TGCGGTGCTAGACCTCAGAACACTGAAGCTTTCTTT.